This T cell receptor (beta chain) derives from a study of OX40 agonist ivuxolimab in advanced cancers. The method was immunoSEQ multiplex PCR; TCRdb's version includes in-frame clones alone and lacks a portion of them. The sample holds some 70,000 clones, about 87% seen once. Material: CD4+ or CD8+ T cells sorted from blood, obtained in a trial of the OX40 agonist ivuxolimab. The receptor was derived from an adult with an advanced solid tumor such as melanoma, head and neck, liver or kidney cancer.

The CDR3 loop is CASSRTGPDTQYF. CDR3 coding DNA: TGTGCCAGCAGCCGGACAGGGCCAGATACGCAGTATTTT. The rearrangement joins TRBV7-9 to TRBJ2-3, with 8 nucleotides matching TRBD1. V was clipped by 5 bases and J by 4 bases; unmatched bases: 2. Looked up from germline, CDR1 is SEHNR and CDR2 is FQNEAQ (reference sequence). The length of the CDR3 is 13 residues. The variable domain in full, completed from reference TRBV7-9 and TRBJ2-3, reads DTGVSQNPRHKITKRGQNVTFRCDPISEHNRLYWYRQTLGQGPEFLTYFQNEAQLEKSRLLSDRFSAERPKGSFSTLEIQRTEQGDSAMYLCASSRTGPDTQYFGPGTRLTVL.